The T cell receptor (beta chain) described here comes from a study of siplizumab effects on memory and regulatory T cells. Coculturing of the mixed lymphocyte reaction cells was performed at 37°C for 6 to 7 days. Libraries were prepared by immunoSEQ multiplex PCR; TCRdb keeps only in-frame clonotypes and omits some of them. The table lists about 15,000 clones, approximately 45% of them singletons. Overall study findings and caveats: Naive T cells seemed more diverse than memory cells and seemed major alloresponse contributors.

Germline-derived CDR1 and CDR2 are LNHNV and YYDKDF (reference sequence). The CDR3 sequence is 16 residues long. Trimming took off 1 base at V and 1 base at J, with 11 bases between the two ends. Comment on this clone: Its cognate antigen is unknown.

The rearrangement uses TRBV15 and TRBJ1-5; the D gene is possibly TRBD1 (6 bases). The specimen sequenced was CFSE-low (dividing) CD4+ T cells sorted from an allogeneic mixed lymphocyte reaction. The receptor comes from a human donor in good health; the cells came from an allogeneic mixed lymphocyte reaction. Some clones in this sample may be carry-over from other donors' samples. This CDR3 is CATSRVAGTSNQPQHF. Here the CDR3 DNA reads TGTGCCACCAGCAGAGTTGCAGGGACAAGCAATCAGCCCCAGCATTTT.